The 8 T cell receptor beta chains presented below share a single source sample, sequenced in a study of shared clonotypes between healthy human individuals. TCRdb's table, derived via immunoSEQ multiplex PCR, lists solely in-frame clones and lacks some. Seen here are about 2.4 million clones, about 92% observed once, and the top ten hold 0.14%. Sequencing was carried out using naive CD4+ T cells sorted from blood. Subset described: CD45RA+ positively selected. These receptors were obtained from a man aged 18 to 35 in good health.

This sequence joins TRBV28 and TRBJ2-1, with 9 bases fitting TRBD2. The V gene's germline CDR1 is MDHEN and CDR2 SYDVKM. CDR3 length: 14 amino acids. J gave up 1 base and V 7 bases, and 2 bases lay outside the gene matches. Written as DNA, the CDR3 is TGTGCCAGCAAAGCGGGGGGATCCTACAATGAGCAGTTCTTC. This gives the protein CASKAGGSYNEQFF.

DNA of the CDR3: TGTGCCAGCAGTCCCAGGGACGGATTGAACACTGAAGCTTTCTTT. Amino acid sequence: CASSPRDGLNTEAFF. The J gene is TRBJ1-1, the V gene TRBV27; D possibly corresponds to TRBD1 (5 bases). The CDR3 has 15 residues. V was trimmed by 5 bases and J by 0 bases, leaving 13 bases between them. Looked up from germline, CDR1 is MNHEY and CDR2 is SMNVEV (reference sequence).

The chain has TRBV7-6 and TRBJ1-2; the D gene is possibly TRBD1 (5 bases). From germline, CDR1 is SGHVS and CDR2 FNYEAQ. The CDR3 totals 12 residues. V lost 1 base and J lost 6, with 6 bases in between. CDR3 nucleotides: TGTGCCAGCAGCTTAGACAGGAATGGCTACACCTTC. Encoded protein: CASSLDRNGYTF.

V gene TRBV30 combines with J gene TRBJ2-5, with D possibly being TRBD1 (5 bases). With the DNA end fitting TRBJ2-7 better, the J assignment may be wrong. The CDR3 contains 15 residues. Germline values: CDR1 GTSNPN, CDR2 SVGIG (reference sequence). CDR3 residues: CAWSRKGLGSYEQYF. For the CDR3, the DNA is TGTGCCTGGAGTAGGAAGGGGCTAGGCTCCTACGAGCAGTACTTC.

Comments on this clone: Within the sample, other DNA sequences also encode this same CDR3. For the CDR3, the DNA is TGTGCCAGCAGCTCCGGAGGGGGGAACACTGAAGCTTTCTTT. It is translated as CASSSGGGNTEAFF. This chain joins TRBV7-9 and TRBJ1-1; weak D call: TRBD1 (6 bases). V gave up 4 bases and J gave up 1 base, with 10 bases separating them. Per germline, CDR1 SEHNR and CDR2 FQNEAQ (reference sequence). The CDR3 runs 14 residues.

This clone was recorded once. V is TRBV4-1 and J is TRBJ2-1; the match to TRBD2 covers 8 bases. The CDR3 covers 18 residues. Germline trimming cut 1 base from V and 3 bases from J; bases unmatched to any gene: 11. Germline CDR1 reads MGHRA; CDR2 reads YSYEKL. As DNA, the CDR3 is TGCGCCAGCAGCCAAGCCCAAACTACTAGCGGAGTCTACAATGAGCAGTTCTTC. Encoded protein: CASSQAQTTSGVYNEQFF.

The chain employs TRBV5-6 and TRBJ2-7; possible D gene TRBD1, 6 bases. V shed 3 bases and J shed 5 bases, with 18 bases lying between them. This CDR3 has 15 amino acids. Germline V CDR1 and CDR2: SGHDT, YYEEEE. The CDR3 reads CASSYTPKAGDEQYF. CDR3 nucleotides: TGTGCCAGCAGCTATACACCAAAGGCAGGGGACGAGCAGTACTTC.

The chain joins TRBV6-1 to TRBJ2-7, with 7 bases matching TRBD1. This CDR3 comprises 13 residues. In germline, CDR1 is MNHNS, CDR2 SASEGT. V was pared by 4 bases and J by 3 bases, with 3 bases of the junction left unmatched. The CDR3 spells CASSVHRGYEQYF. Written as DNA, the CDR3 is TGTGCCAGCAGTGTCCACAGGGGCTACGAGCAGTACTTC.